Relative to its sample, the clone carrying this T cell receptor beta chain is medium-sized (0.01 to 0.1%). Antigen: not known. The time point is: sample taken at primary tumor resection. The donors, approximately 66 patients with untreated early-stage non-small cell lung cancer, provided the samples. Sequencing of whole RNA from tumor, nontumor lung or frozen PBMC involved no sorting. The data were taken from a study of spatial heterogeneity in lung cancer. The length of the CDR3 is 15 residues. Germline V gene data show CDR1 as MDHEN and CDR2 as SYDVKM. After removal of 5 bases from V and 1 base from J, the junction contained 8 bases not matched to a gene. Broader study findings: Mutation counts in tumors were tracked by counts of expanded intratumoral alpha and beta TCRs.

TCRdb processed the 5' RACE reads anew with MiXCR; each CDR3 protein has one entry. The table includes roughly 10,000 distinct CDR3 sequences, 7.5% to 9% detected once. This clonotype was sampled from a female donor with early-stage non-small cell lung cancer. Here the sequenced sample was lung tumor tissue, taken at surgery. The genes are TRBV28 and TRBJ2-7; 7 bases are a match to TRBD1. CDR3 sequence reads: CASSPPGQTSYEQYF. CDR3 DNA: TGTGCCAGCAGTCCGCCGGGACAGACGTCCTACGAGCAGTACTTC.